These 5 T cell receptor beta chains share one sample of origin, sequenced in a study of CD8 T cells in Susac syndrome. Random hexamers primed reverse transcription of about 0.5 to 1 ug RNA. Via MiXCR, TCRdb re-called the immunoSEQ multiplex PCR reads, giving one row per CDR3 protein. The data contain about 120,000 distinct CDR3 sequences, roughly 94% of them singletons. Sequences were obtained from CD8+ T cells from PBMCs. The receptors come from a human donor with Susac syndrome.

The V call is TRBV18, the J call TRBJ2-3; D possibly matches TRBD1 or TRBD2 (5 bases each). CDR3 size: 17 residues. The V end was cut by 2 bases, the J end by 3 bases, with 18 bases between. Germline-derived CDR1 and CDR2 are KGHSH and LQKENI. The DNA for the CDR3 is TGTGCCAGCTCACCATCTGGGGAGACAGTCCCTACAGATACGCAGTATTTT. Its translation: CASSPSGETVPTDTQYF. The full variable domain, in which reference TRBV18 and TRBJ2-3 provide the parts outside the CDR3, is NAGVMQNPRHLVRRRGQEARLRCSPMKGHSHVYWYRQLPEEGLKFMVYLQKENIIDESGMPKERFSAEFPKEGPSILRIQQVVRGDSAAYFCASSPSGETVPTDTQYFGPGTRLTVL.

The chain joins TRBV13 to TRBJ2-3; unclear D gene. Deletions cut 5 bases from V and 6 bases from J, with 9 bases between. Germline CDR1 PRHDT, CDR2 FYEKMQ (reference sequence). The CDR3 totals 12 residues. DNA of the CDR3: TGTGCCAGCAGCCCCGATGTGGATACGCAGTATTTT. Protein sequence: CASSPDVDTQYF.

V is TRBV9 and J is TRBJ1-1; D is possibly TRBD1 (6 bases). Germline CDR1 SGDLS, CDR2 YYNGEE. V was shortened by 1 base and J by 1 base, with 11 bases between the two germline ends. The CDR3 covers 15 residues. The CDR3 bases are TGTGCCAGCAGCGTATTTGGGACACCGAACACTGAAGCTTTCTTT. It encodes CASSVFGTPNTEAFF.

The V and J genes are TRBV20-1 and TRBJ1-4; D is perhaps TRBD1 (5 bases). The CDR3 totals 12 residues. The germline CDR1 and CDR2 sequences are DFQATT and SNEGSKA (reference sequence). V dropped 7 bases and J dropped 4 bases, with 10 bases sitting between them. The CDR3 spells CSVRANNEKLFF. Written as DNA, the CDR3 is TGCAGTGTCAGGGCTAATAATGAAAAACTGTTTTTT.

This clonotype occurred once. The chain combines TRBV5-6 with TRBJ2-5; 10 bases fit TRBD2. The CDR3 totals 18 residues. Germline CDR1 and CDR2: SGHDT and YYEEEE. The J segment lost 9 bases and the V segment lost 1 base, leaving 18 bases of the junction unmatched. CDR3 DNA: TGTGCCAGCAGCTTGAGGAGACTAGCGGGTGGACTGGAGTGGGCCCAGTACTTC. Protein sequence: CASSLRRLAGGLEWAQYF.